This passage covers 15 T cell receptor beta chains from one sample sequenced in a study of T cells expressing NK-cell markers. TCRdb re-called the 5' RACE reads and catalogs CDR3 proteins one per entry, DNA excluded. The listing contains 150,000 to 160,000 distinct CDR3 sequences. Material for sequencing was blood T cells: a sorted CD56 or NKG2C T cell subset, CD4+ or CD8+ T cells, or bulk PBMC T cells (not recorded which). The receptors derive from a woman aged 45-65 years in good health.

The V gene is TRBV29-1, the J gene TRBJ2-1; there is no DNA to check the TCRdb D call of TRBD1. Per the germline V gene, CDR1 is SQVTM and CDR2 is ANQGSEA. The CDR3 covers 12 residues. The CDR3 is CSVEGARNEQFF.

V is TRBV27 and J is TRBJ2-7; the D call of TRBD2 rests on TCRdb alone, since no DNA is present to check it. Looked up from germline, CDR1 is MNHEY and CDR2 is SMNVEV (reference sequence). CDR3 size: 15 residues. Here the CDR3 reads CASSSLAGGYHEQYF.

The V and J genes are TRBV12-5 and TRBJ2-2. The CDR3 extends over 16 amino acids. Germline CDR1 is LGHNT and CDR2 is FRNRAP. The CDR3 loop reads CASGSDIPQGPGELFF.

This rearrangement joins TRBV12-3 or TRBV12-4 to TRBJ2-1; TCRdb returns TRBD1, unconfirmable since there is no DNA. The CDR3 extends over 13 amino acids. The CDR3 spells CASSPDGNNEQFF.

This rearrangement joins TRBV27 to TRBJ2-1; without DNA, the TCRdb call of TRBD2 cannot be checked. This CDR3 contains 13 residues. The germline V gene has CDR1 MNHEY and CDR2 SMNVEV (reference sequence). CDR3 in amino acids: CAIGRTSQNEQFF.

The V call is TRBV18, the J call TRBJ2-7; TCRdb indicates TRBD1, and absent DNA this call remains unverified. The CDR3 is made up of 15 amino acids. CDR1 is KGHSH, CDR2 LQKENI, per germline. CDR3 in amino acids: CASSPPPGPEYEQYF.

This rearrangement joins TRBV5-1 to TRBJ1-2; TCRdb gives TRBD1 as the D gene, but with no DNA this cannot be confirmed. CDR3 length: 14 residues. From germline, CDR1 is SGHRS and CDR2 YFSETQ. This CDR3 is CASSYLAGVDGYTF.

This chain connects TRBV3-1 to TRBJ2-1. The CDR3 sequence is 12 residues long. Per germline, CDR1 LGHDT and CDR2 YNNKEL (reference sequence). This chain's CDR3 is CASLSKHNEQFF.

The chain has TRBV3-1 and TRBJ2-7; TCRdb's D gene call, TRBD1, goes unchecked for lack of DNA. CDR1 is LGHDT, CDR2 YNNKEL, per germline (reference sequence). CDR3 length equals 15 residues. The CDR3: CASSLGTGVIEEQYF.

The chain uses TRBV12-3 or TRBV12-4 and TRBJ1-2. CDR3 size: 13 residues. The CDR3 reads CASSLGQVEGYTF.

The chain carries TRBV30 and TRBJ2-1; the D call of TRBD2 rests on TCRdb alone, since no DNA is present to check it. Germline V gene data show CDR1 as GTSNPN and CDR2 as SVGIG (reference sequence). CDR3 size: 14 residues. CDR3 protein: CAWSTVAAHNEQFF.

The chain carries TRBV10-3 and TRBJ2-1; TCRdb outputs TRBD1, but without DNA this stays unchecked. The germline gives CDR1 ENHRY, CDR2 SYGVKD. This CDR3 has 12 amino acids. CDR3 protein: CAISVSGREQFF.

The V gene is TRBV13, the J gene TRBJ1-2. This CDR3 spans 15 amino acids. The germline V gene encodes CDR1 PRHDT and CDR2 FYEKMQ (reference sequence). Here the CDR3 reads CASSLGRTPFFGYTF.

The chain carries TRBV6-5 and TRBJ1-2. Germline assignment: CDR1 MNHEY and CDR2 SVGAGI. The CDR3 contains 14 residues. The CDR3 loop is CASSYGTANYGYTF.

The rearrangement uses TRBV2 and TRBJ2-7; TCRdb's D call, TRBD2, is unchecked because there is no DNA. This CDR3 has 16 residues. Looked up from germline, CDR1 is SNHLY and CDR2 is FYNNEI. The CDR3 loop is CASSEEGLGLLWEQYF.